The present entry profiles one TCR beta chain with its context. Antigen unknown. The libraries were made with immunoSEQ v3. Sequencing depth was approximately 1.8 million read pairs for survey level, roughly 5-6 million for deep. The data were produced by immunoSEQ multiplex PCR, yet TCRdb's version contains in-frame clones alone and is incomplete. The sample has under 70,000 clones, around 86% seen once. The data were taken from a study of TIL therapy for anti-PD-1-resistant metastatic lung cancer. The CDR3 covers 15 residues. V lost 2 bases to trimming and J lost 2 bases, with 12 bases between them. Germline V gene data show CDR1 as GTSNPN and CDR2 as SVGIG (reference sequence). Time point noted: pre-treatment sample, taken before nivolumab and TIL therapy. Findings and caveats of the study: Treatment-naive, never-smoker and oncogene-addicted patients were overrepresented in this highly selected cohort.

The clonotype comes from a person aged 25-85 years with non-small cell lung cancer. The starting material was blood, obtained at baseline. The genes are TRBV30 and TRBJ1-4; D is uncertain. The CDR3 reads CAWSLLGGTNEKLFF. CDR3 DNA sequence: TGTGCCTGGAGTCTCCTGGGCGGGACTAATGAAAAACTGTTTTTT.